This TCR beta chain appears in the sequencing data of a study of blood T cell repertoires in COVID-19. On the study more broadly: Donors in the United States, Italy and Spain gave samples during acute or convalescent COVID-19.

V dropped 5 bases and J dropped 1 base, with 11 bases sitting between them. In germline, CDR1 is MNHEY, CDR2 SMNVEV (reference sequence). The CDR3 loop spans 14 amino acids. Profiled with immunoSEQ multiplex PCR; TCRdb holds only in-frame clones, not every one. The sample holds 130,000 or so clones; roughly 80% are singletons and the top ten take 2% to 3%. This TCR derives from a man between 35 and 55 years old with acute COVID-19. The sequencing input was PBMCs or T cells enriched from blood (not recorded which). The chain carries TRBV27 and TRBJ1-1; D is undetermined. CDR3 in amino acids: CASSPVLGNTEAFF. DNA of the CDR3: TGTGCCAGCAGTCCGGTACTAGGGAACACTGAAGCTTTCTTT.